These T cell receptor beta chains were read from a single sample in a study of cytomegalovirus exposure and HLA in healthy donors. Only in-frame clones appear in the TCRdb table, and some are missing; sequencing was by immunoSEQ multiplex PCR. The table has 130,000 or so clones, approximately 87% seen once; the top ten hold about 5.5%. The sequenced sample consisted of PBMCs. The receptors were sampled from a woman between 25 and 40 years old in good health and CMV-seronegative. Each CDR3 is given with its conserved first and last residue. A D gene is named only where the DNA matches it firmly. The listing skips clone size in some rows; elsewhere it reads once, few, many or a size class.

>TRBD2|.|TRBJ2-7|TRBV7-2
CASSLSSGRLSYEQYF
TGTGCCAGCAGCTTATCTAGCGGGAGGCTATCCTACGAGCAGTACTTC
>TRBD2|.|TRBJ2-3|TRBV5-1
CASSSLPSGTSGSDTDTQYF
TGCGCCAGCAGCTCGTTACCCTCCGGGACTAGCGGGAGCGACACAGATACGCAGTATTTT
>.|.|TRBJ2-3|TRBV10-3
CAIMERGTDTQYF
TGTGCCATCATGGAACGGGGCACAGATACGCAGTATTTT
>TRBD1|.|TRBJ2-5|TRBV19
CASSIGTGEETQYF
TGTGCCAGTAGTATAGGGACAGGGGAAGAGACCCAGTACTTC
>TRBD1|.|TRBJ1-5|TRBV2
CASRTGTGSNQPQHF
TGTGCCAGCAGAACCGGGACAGGGAGCAATCAGCCCCAGCATTTT
>.|few|TRBJ1-4|TRBV19
CASSPGDNEKLFF
TGTGCCAGTAGTCCCGGGGATAATGAAAAACTGTTTTTT
>TRBD2|.|TRBJ2-1|TRBV4-3
CASSQDRAGGRNEQFF
TGCGCCAGCAGCCAAGATAGAGCGGGAGGGCGCAATGAGCAGTTCTTC
>.|.|TRBJ1-4|TRBV27
CASSSTGIGKLFF
TGTGCCAGCAGCTCAACAGGGATTGGAAAACTGTTTTTT
>.|once|TRBJ1-6|TRBV14
CASSHPGPAGYARRSPLHF
TGTGCCAGCAGCCACCCCGGGCCAGCGGGTTATGCACGTCGGTCACCCCTCCACTTT
>TRBD1|.|TRBJ2-7|TRBV10-3
CAIRGQGGEQYF
TGTGCCATCAGGGGACAGGGTGGCGAGCAGTACTTC
>.|.|TRBJ2-7|TRBV5-6
CASSLWFRGSSYEQYF
TGTGCCAGCAGCCTTTGGTTTCGGGGGAGCTCCTACGAGCAGTACTTC
>TRBD1|.|TRBJ2-7|TRBV4-1
CASSQGTGGNEQYF
TGCGCCAGCAGCCAAGGGACAGGGGGGAACGAGCAGTACTTC
>TRBD1|.|TRBJ1-1|TRBV6-1
CASSERQGLNTEAFF
TGTGCCAGCAGTGAACGACAGGGACTGAACACTGAAGCTTTCTTT
>.|.|TRBJ2-3|TRBV19
CASKDFPTDTQYF
TGTGCCAGTAAGGACTTCCCCACAGATACGCAGTATTTT
>.|once|TRBJ2-2|TRBV5-1
CASSDPGRANTGELFF
TGCGCCAGCAGCGACCCAGGGCGCGCGAACACCGGGGAGCTGTTTTTT
>.|.|TRBJ1-1|TRBV19
CASSTGQMNTEAFF
TGTGCCAGTAGTACCGGACAGATGAACACTGAAGCTTTCTTT
>TRBD2|.|TRBJ2-5|TRBV7-2
CASSPPRLAGGLETQYF
TGTGCCAGCAGCCCCCCCCGACTAGCGGGGGGGCTAGAGACCCAGTACTTC
>.|few|TRBJ1-1|TRBV27
CASSWGRGNTEAFF
TGTGCCAGCAGTTGGGGCAGGGGGAACACTGAAGCTTTCTTT
>TRBD1|once|TRBJ2-7|TRBV15
CATSRDDRGREQYF
TGTGCCACCAGCAGAGATGACAGGGGGCGCGAGCAGTACTTC
>.|.|TRBJ1-4|TRBV5-8
CASSLLGGTNEKLFF
TGTGCCAGCAGCTTGTTGGGGGGAACTAATGAAAAACTGTTTTTT
>.|few|TRBJ1-1|TRBV5-4
CASSLAGNTEAFF
TGTGCCAGCAGCTTGGCGGGTAACACTGAAGCTTTCTTT
>.|.|TRBJ2-2|TRBV9
CASSFTPTGELFF
TGTGCCAGCAGCTTCACTCCCACCGGGGAGCTGTTTTTT
>.|.|TRBJ2-1|TRBV7-3
CASSPDPSYHNEQFF
TGTGCCAGCAGCCCGGACCCTAGCTACCACAATGAGCAGTTCTTC
>TRBD2|once|TRBJ2-5|TRBV27
CASSISGSVQETQYF
TGTGCCAGCAGTATTAGCGGGAGTGTCCAAGAGACCCAGTACTTC
>TRBD2|.|TRBJ2-4|TRBV7-2
CASSPRGSGFGENIQYF
TGTGCCAGCAGCCCGAGGGGTAGCGGGTTTGGTGAAAACATTCAGTACTTC
>.|.|TRBJ1-1|TRBV18
CASSEGENTEAFF
TGTGCCAGCTCAGAGGGTGAAAACACTGAAGCTTTCTTT
>.|.|TRBJ1-2|TRBV2
CASTNSYGYTF
TGTGCCAGCACGAACAGCTATGGCTACACCTTC
>.|.|TRBJ1-1|TRBV4-2
CASSRPSGVTEAFF
TGTGCCAGCAGCCGCCCCTCAGGGGTTACTGAAGCTTTCTTT